The TCR beta chain under discussion was sequenced for a study of CD8 T cells in Susac syndrome. The germline V gene encodes CDR1 MGHDK and CDR2 SYGVNS. CDR3 length equals 14 residues. V was shortened by 4 bases and J by 9 bases, with 18 bases between the two germline ends. Random-hexamer reverse transcription was applied to roughly 0.5 to 1 ug RNA. TCRdb reprocessed the immunoSEQ multiplex PCR reads via MiXCR and lists one record per CDR3 protein. The sample has about 50,000 distinct CDR3 sequences, 93% seen once. The specimen was CD8+ T cells from PBMCs. The receptor was isolated from a human donor with multiple sclerosis. The chain links TRBV25-1 to TRBJ2-5; D is unclear. CDR3 DNA sequence: TGTGCCAGCAGTGCCAGGCCGTTGCCGTATCCCCAGTACTTC. Translation gives CASSARPLPYPQYF.